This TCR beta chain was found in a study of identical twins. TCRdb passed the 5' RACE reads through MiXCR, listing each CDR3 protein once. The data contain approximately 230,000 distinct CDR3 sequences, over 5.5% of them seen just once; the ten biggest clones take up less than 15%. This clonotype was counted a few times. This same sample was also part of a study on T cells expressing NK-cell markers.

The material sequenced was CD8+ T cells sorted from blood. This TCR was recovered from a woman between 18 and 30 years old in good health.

The CDR3 reads CASSQDEGGSGEQFF. Here the CDR3 DNA reads TGTGCCAGCAGCCAAGATGAGGGGGGGTCAGGTGAGCAGTTCTTC. The V gene is TRBV3-1, the J gene TRBJ2-1; D might be TRBD2 (7 bases). From germline, CDR1 is LGHDT and CDR2 YNNKEL (reference sequence). This CDR3 contains 15 residues. Trimming cost V 0 bases and J 9 bases, with 15 bases left between them.